This T cell receptor (beta chain) derives from a study of T cells after yellow fever vaccination. The CDR3 is 15 residues long. The trim removed 5 bases at V and 1 base at J, leaving 1 base unmatched. The germline V gene has CDR1 MNHEY and CDR2 SVGAGI. TCRdb processed the 5' RACE reads anew with MiXCR; each CDR3 protein has one entry. The repertoire has some 320,000 distinct CDR3 sequences, 8.5% to 10% of them found once; the top ten carry about 3%. This clonotype showed up many times. The clonotype was recovered from a man between 18 and 35 years old who received the YFV17D yellow fever vaccine. The chain links TRBV6-5 to TRBJ2-3; 12 bases are a match to TRBD2. The sample was CD4+ T cells sorted from PBMCs, taken 5 days after the yellow fever booster vaccination. CDR3 nucleotides: TGTGCCAGCAGTAGACTAGCGGGGGGCACAGATACGCAGTATTTT. Its protein is CASSRLAGGTDTQYF.